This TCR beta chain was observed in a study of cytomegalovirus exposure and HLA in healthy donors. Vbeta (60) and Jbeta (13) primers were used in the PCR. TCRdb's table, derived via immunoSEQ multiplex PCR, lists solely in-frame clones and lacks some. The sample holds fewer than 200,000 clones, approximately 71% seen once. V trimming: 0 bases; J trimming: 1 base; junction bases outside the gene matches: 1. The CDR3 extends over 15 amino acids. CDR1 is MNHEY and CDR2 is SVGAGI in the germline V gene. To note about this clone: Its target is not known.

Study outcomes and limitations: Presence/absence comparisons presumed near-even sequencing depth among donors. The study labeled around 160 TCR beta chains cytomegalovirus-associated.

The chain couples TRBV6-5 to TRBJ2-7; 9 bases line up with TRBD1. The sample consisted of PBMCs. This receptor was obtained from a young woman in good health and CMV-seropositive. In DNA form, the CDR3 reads TGTGCCAGCAGTTACTCAGGGACAGGGTCCTACGAGCAGTACTTC. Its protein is CASSYSGTGSYEQYF.